One and the same sample provided the 30 T cell receptor beta chains below, sequenced in a study of shared clonotypes between healthy human individuals. Naive-designated CD8 cells lacked CD45RO, were positively enriched for CCR7, and omitted terminally differentiated effector memory CD45RA+ cells. The data were produced by immunoSEQ multiplex PCR, yet TCRdb's version contains in-frame clones alone and is incomplete. The repertoire includes about 750,000 clones, 90% to 95% of them detected once, and around 24% sits in the top ten. Material for sequencing was naive CD8+ T cells sorted from blood. These receptors all come from a man aged 30 to 39 in good health.

CDR3 in DNA: TGTGCCAGCAGTTCCCCCACTAGTTCAGCAGATACGCAGTATTTT. This translates into CASSSPTSSADTQYF. This sequence joins TRBV28 and TRBJ2-3, with D perhaps TRBD2 (5 bases). The CDR3 sequence is 15 residues long. Trimming removed 4 bases at V and 4 bases at J, with 15 bases between. Germline assignment: CDR1 MDHEN and CDR2 SYDVKM. The variable domain in full, completed from reference TRBV28 and TRBJ2-3, reads DVKVTQSSRYLVKRTGEKVFLECVQDMDHENMFWYRQDPGLGLRLIYFSYDVKMKEKGDIPEGYSVSREKKERFSLILESASTNQTSMYLCASSSPTSSADTQYFGPGTRLTVL.

A remark on this clone: At the DNA level, this CDR3 is encoded by other sequences in the same sample as well. DNA of the CDR3: TGTGCCAGCAGCTTGGGGGCGAGTTACGAGCAGTACTTC. Its translation: CASSLGASYEQYF. The V and J genes are TRBV5-8 and TRBJ2-7, with no clear D. The germline CDR1 and CDR2 sequences are SGHTS and YDEGEE. This CDR3 region has 13 residues. V lost 0 bases and J 4 bases, leaving 8 bases between the germline ends.

V gene TRBV6-5 combines with J gene TRBJ2-1; 8 nucleotides match TRBD2. This CDR3 has 15 residues. V lost 4 bases, J lost 5 bases, and 7 bases stayed unmatched. CDR1 and CDR2 from the germline V gene are MNHEY and SVGAGI. The CDR3 DNA sequence: TGTGCCAGCAGTTCGAGCGGGGGCCCTAACAATGAGCAGTTCTTC. Its protein product is CASSSSGGPNNEQFF.

The V call is TRBV6-5, the J call TRBJ1-2; D is possibly TRBD1 (5 bases). This CDR3 has 15 amino acids. The germline gives CDR1 MNHEY, CDR2 SVGAGI. V lost 0 bases and J 4 bases, leaving 12 bases between the germline ends. CDR3 region: CASSYSIPQGYGYTF. The CDR3 DNA reads TGTGCCAGCAGTTACTCGATTCCGCAGGGCTATGGCTACACCTTC.

The V gene is TRBV4-1, the J gene TRBJ2-1; D is ambiguous. The CDR3 has 18 residues. Germline CDR1 MGHRA, CDR2 YSYEKL. V gave up 0 bases and J gave up 0 bases, with 15 bases separating them. In DNA, the CDR3 is TGCGCCAGCAGCCAAGATCCCCCCCATTTGAGCTCCTACAATGAGCAGTTCTTC. This encodes CASSQDPPHLSSYNEQFF.

J is TRBJ1-4 and V is TRBV28; 10 bases align to TRBD1. The CDR3 is 16 residues long. The germline V gene encodes CDR1 MDHEN and CDR2 SYDVKM. Trimming removed 3 bases from V and 8 bases from J; junction bases left unmatched: 9. This CDR3 reads CASSLVGDRGREKLFF. DNA for the CDR3: TGTGCCAGCAGTTTGGTTGGGGACAGGGGTAGGGAAAAACTGTTTTTT.

This rearrangement joins TRBV11-1 to TRBJ2-2, with no clear D. The CDR3 contains 14 residues. Between the trimmed V and J ends, which lost 1 base and 0 bases, there was a span of 3 bases. Germline values: CDR1 SGHAT, CDR2 FQDESV (reference sequence). This CDR3 is CASSLGSNTGELFF. The CDR3 DNA is TGTGCCAGCAGCTTAGGTTCGAACACCGGGGAGCTGTTTTTT.

The V gene is TRBV19, the J gene TRBJ1-5; D may be TRBD1 (6 bases). The CDR3 runs to 15 residues. V was pared by 3 bases and J by 3 bases, with 12 bases between. The germline V gene has CDR1 LNHDA and CDR2 SQIVND (reference sequence). CDR3 amino acids: CASSILGQTNQPQHF. The CDR3 DNA reads TGTGCCAGTAGTATTCTCGGACAGACCAATCAGCCCCAGCATTTT. The whole variable domain, remainder taken from reference TRBV19 and TRBJ1-5, is DGGITQSPKYLFRKEGQNVTLSCEQNLNHDAMYWYRQDPGQGLRLIYYSQIVNDFQKGDIAEGYSVSREKKESFPLTVTSAQKNPTAFYLCASSILGQTNQPQHFGDGTRLSIL.

The chain is built from TRBV13 and TRBJ2-3; the match to TRBD2 covers 7 bases. Trimming cost V 3 bases and J 0 bases; bases outside gene matches: 6. Germline V gives CDR1 PRHDT, CDR2 FYEKMQ (reference sequence). This CDR3 is built from 16 residues. DNA of the CDR3: TGTGCCAGCAGCTTGAGCCTAGCGGCCAGCACAGATACGCAGTATTTT. It codes for CASSLSLAASTDTQYF.

The chain links TRBV5-1 to TRBJ2-5, with TRBD1 identical over 8 bases. Germline V gives CDR1 SGHRS, CDR2 YFSETQ. The trim removed 8 bases at V and 2 bases at J, leaving 2 bases unmatched. The CDR3 consists of 12 residues. The CDR3 is CASNRGQETQYF. The CDR3, as DNA: TGCGCCAGTAACAGGGGGCAAGAGACCCAGTACTTC.

This chain connects TRBV9 to TRBJ2-7, with D possibly TRBD1 on 6 matching bases. In germline, CDR1 is SGDLS, CDR2 YYNGEE. Trimming pared 2 bases from V and 5 bases from J, leaving 17 bases between. The CDR3 covers 15 residues. CDR3 amino acids: CASSVKLGGKDEQYF. For the CDR3, the DNA is TGTGCCAGCAGCGTGAAATTAGGGGGAAAGGACGAGCAGTACTTC.

This sequence joins TRBV27 and TRBJ2-1; TRBD2 aligns across 8 bases. CDR3 length: 20 amino acids. The J segment lost 7 bases and the V segment lost 3 bases, leaving 23 bases of the junction unmatched. The V gene's germline CDR1 is MNHEY and CDR2 SMNVEV (reference sequence). The CDR3 loop is CASSFQLPTSGLRGGNEQFF. CDR3 in DNA: TGTGCCAGCAGTTTTCAACTCCCCACCTCGGGACTACGGGGGGGGAATGAGCAGTTCTTC.

The rearrangement uses TRBV7-9 and TRBJ2-1; 9 bases are shared with TRBD1. This CDR3 has 15 residues. The germline CDR1 and CDR2 sequences are SEHNR and FQNEAQ (reference sequence). J was trimmed by 8 bases and V by 5 bases; bases with no gene match: 10. The CDR3 nucleotides read TGTGCCAGCAGCCGACCGGGGACAGGGTTTGATGAGCAGTTCTTC. Protein: CASSRPGTGFDEQFF.

This sequence joins TRBV4-3 and TRBJ2-1; 8 bases are a match to TRBD2. Germline CDR1 is LGHNA and CDR2 is YSLEER. The junction had 5 bases not matched to a gene; V was cut back by 0 bases and J by 1 base. The CDR3 is 17 residues long. The chain's CDR3 is CASSQEWGGRSYNEQFF. CDR3 coding DNA: TGCGCCAGCAGCCAAGAATGGGGCGGGAGGTCCTACAATGAGCAGTTCTTC.

V gene TRBV9 combines with J gene TRBJ1-1; weak D call: TRBD1 (6 bases). The CDR3 spans 16 residues. Germline-derived CDR1 and CDR2 are SGDLS and YYNGEE. V gave up 2 bases and J gave up 3 bases, with 17 bases separating them. CDR3 protein: CASSVVQGPGDTEAFF. The DNA for the CDR3 is TGTGCCAGCAGCGTCGTACAGGGACCAGGGGACACTGAAGCTTTCTTT.

This chain uses TRBV7-8 with TRBJ2-1; D perhaps matches TRBD2 (6 bases). The V gene's germline CDR1 is SGHVS and CDR2 FQNEAQ. Trimming took off 3 bases at V and 3 bases at J, with 12 bases between the two ends. This CDR3 is 15 amino acids long. In DNA, the CDR3 is TGTGCCAGCAGCTTGATTGCGGGATTCTACAATGAGCAGTTCTTC. Protein sequence: CASSLIAGFYNEQFF.

The chain recombines TRBV27 with TRBJ2-7; tentatively, D is TRBD1 (5 bases). With 2 bases removed from V and 7 bases from J, the gap between germline ends came to 15 bases. The length of the CDR3 is 14 residues. Germline CDR1 and CDR2: MNHEY and SMNVEV (reference sequence). The CDR3 region has the DNA TGTGCCAGCAGTTTAGGGGCAGGGCTAAGGGAGCAGTACTTC. It is translated as CASSLGAGLREQYF.

The V call is TRBV19, the J call TRBJ2-7; D might be TRBD2 (6 bases). The germline V gene encodes CDR1 LNHDA and CDR2 SQIVND (reference sequence). This CDR3 spans 14 amino acids. Trimming left V 6 bases short and J 3 bases short, with 15 bases between. The CDR3 DNA reads TGTGCCAGTAGCCCCCGGGCTAGCGTCTACGAGCAGTACTTC. It yields the protein CASSPRASVYEQYF. The full variable domain, completed using reference TRBV19 and TRBJ2-7, is DGGITQSPKYLFRKEGQNVTLSCEQNLNHDAMYWYRQDPGQGLRLIYYSQIVNDFQKGDIAEGYSVSREKKESFPLTVTSAQKNPTAFYLCASSPRASVYEQYFGPGTRLTVT.

This rearrangement joins TRBV7-9 to TRBJ2-3; tentative D call: TRBD1 (5 bases). This CDR3 has 19 amino acids. Germline-derived CDR1 and CDR2 are SEHNR and FQNEAQ (reference sequence). Trimming shortened V by 7 bases and J by 3 bases, and 29 bases separated the two germline ends. The CDR3 sequence: CASTSQWGAPIPQTDTQYF. The CDR3 DNA reads as TGTGCCAGCACCTCTCAATGGGGCGCCCCCATACCTCAAACAGATACGCAGTATTTT.

The rearrangement links TRBV11-3 to TRBJ2-3; D gene unclear. Between the trimmed V and J ends, which lost 7 bases and 2 bases, there was a span of 16 bases. There are 15 residues in the CDR3. The germline V gene has CDR1 SGHNT and CDR2 YENEEA. CDR3 nucleotides: TGTGCCAGCACCCCAGTCCGGCTGACCACAGATACGCAGTATTTT. This gives the protein CASTPVRLTTDTQYF.

This clone was detected only once. V and J are TRBV9 and TRBJ1-2; D gene unclear. Trimming took 5 bases from V and 4 from J, leaving 12 bases between them. This CDR3 region has 13 residues. Germline V CDR1 and CDR2: SGDLS, YYNGEE. CDR3 nucleotides: TGTGCCAGCAGTCTCTCCGACGGCTATGGCTACACCTTC. Amino acids: CASSLSDGYGYTF.

V usage is TRBV11-2 and J usage is TRBJ2-1, with 8 bases that match TRBD2. Germline CDR1 and CDR2: SGHAT and FQNNGV. V was pared by 3 bases and J by 9 bases, with 1 base of the junction left unmatched. CDR3 size: 12 residues. The CDR3 bases are TGTGCCAGCAGCTTCGGGAGGGTTGAGCAGTTCTTC. As protein: CASSFGRVEQFF.

The rearrangement uses TRBV27 and TRBJ1-2, with a weak D call TRBD1 (6 bases). The V gene lost 2 bases and the J gene lost 0 bases, with 10 bases spanning the gap. The germline V gene encodes CDR1 MNHEY and CDR2 SMNVEV (reference sequence). This CDR3 comprises 15 residues. The CDR3 here is CASSLGSGANYGYTF. The CDR3 bases are TGTGCCAGCAGTTTAGGATCAGGGGCTAACTATGGCTACACCTTC.

This clone was detected once. The chain joins TRBV30 to TRBJ2-1; 13 bases fit TRBD2. V lost 4 bases, J lost 5 bases, and 5 bases stayed unmatched. The CDR3 loop spans 15 amino acids. Per germline, CDR1 GTSNPN and CDR2 SVGIG (reference sequence). This CDR3 is CAWTVGLAGHNEQFF. The CDR3 DNA is TGTGCCTGGACGGTGGGACTAGCGGGGCACAATGAGCAGTTCTTC.

The V gene is TRBV11-2, the J gene TRBJ1-5, with 7 bases aligning to TRBD1. CDR1 is SGHAT and CDR2 is FQNNGV in the germline V gene. Trimming at V came to 5 bases and at J to 0 bases, leaving 13 bases not matched to a gene. This CDR3 spans 18 amino acids. The CDR3 sequence is CASSPGTVTPYSNQPQHF. The CDR3 DNA is TGTGCCAGCAGCCCAGGGACAGTAACTCCTTATAGCAATCAGCCCCAGCATTTT.

The V gene is TRBV6-5, the J gene TRBJ2-2, with D possibly matching TRBD1 (6 bases). Looked up from germline, CDR1 is MNHEY and CDR2 is SVGAGI. V shed 1 base and J shed 7 bases, with 16 bases lying between them. The CDR3 loop spans 16 amino acids. For the CDR3, the DNA is TGTGCCAGCAGTTACTTAGGGGGACGGAGTGGCGGGGAGCTGTTTTTT. Residues: CASSYLGGRSGGELFF.

The genes are TRBV29-1 and TRBJ2-7; TRBD1 might be the D (5 bases). Germline lookup yields CDR1 SQVTM and CDR2 ANQGSEA. This CDR3 is 13 amino acids long. The V end lost 5 bases, the J end lost 2 bases, and 13 bases lay between the germline ends. The chain's CDR3 is CSVMVDRTYEQYF. The CDR3 DNA reads TGCAGCGTTATGGTTGACAGAACCTACGAGCAGTACTTC.

There are a few counts of this clone. For the CDR3, the DNA is TGTGCCAGCGGTAGGGACTCGCCCCAGCATTTT. Protein: CASGRDSPQHF. The chain carries TRBV25-1 and TRBJ1-5; a possible D gene is TRBD1 (5 bases). CDR3 length: 11 residues. V was cut by 8 bases and J by 9 bases, with 11 bases left in between. Germline CDR1 MGHDK, CDR2 SYGVNS.

The chain employs TRBV2 and TRBJ2-7; TRBD2 matches at 7 bases. The junction had 5 bases not matched to a gene; V was cut back by 8 bases and J by 1 base. Germline V gene sequence: CDR1 SNHLY, CDR2 FYNNEI. The CDR3 consists of 13 residues. CDR3 in amino acids: CASLGGSSYEQYF. The CDR3 nucleotides are TGTGCCAGCTTGGGAGGGTCATCCTACGAGCAGTACTTC.

The chain joins TRBV30 to TRBJ2-7, with D tentatively TRBD2 (5 bases). Germline V gene data show CDR1 as GTSNPN and CDR2 as SVGIG (reference sequence). The CDR3 consists of 17 residues. V lost 7 bases and J lost 0, with 25 bases in between. CDR3 in amino acids: CASMGREGLISSYEQYF. The CDR3 DNA reads as TGTGCCTCAATGGGAAGGGAAGGACTGATAAGCTCCTACGAGCAGTACTTC.